The sequence of this T cell receptor beta chain was determined in a study of blood T cell repertoires in COVID-19. For the study at large: Sites across the United States, Italy and Spain contributed samples from acute and convalescent COVID-19. T cells, B-cell-depleted T cells, or PBMCs supplied cDNA or gDNA.

The sample holds a few counts of this clone. This CDR3 has 14 residues. After removal of 6 bases from V and 2 bases from J, the junction contained 4 bases not matched to a gene. Germline V gene lookup returns CDR1 MNHEY and CDR2 SVGAGI. TCRdb keeps only in-frame clones here, not all; method: immunoSEQ multiplex PCR. The sample holds fewer than 500,000 clones; 70% to 90% are singletons and the top ten take 0.7% to 0.85%. V is TRBV6-5 and J is TRBJ1-2, with TRBD1 matching 9 bases. This clonotype was obtained from a man younger than 30 with COVID-19, enrolled during active disease. Input material: peripheral blood. CDR3 amino acids: CASSPGTGNYGYTF. Here the CDR3 DNA reads TGTGCCAGCAGCCCCGGGACAGGGAACTATGGCTACACCTTC.